This T cell receptor (beta chain) appears in the sequencing data of a study of shared clonotypes between healthy human individuals. CDR3 length: 15 residues. V lost 0 bases to trimming and J lost 6 bases; unmatched junction nucleotides: 5. Per germline, CDR1 KGHSH and CDR2 LQKENI. This clone occurred a few times. TCRdb's table, derived via immunoSEQ multiplex PCR, lists solely in-frame clones and lacks some. The table records about 560,000 clones, roughly 72% of them present only once. With unsorted samples, genomic DNA was obtained from tens of millions of PBMCs. The chain carries TRBV18 and TRBJ1-5; 7 nucleotides match TRBD1. The receptor was isolated from a woman in her 40s in good health. Some clones in this sample may be carry-over from other donors' samples. Sequencing was performed on PBMCs. This CDR3 reads CASSPPGGRSQPQHF. The CDR3 coding sequence is TGTGCCAGCTCACCACCAGGGGGCCGAAGTCAGCCCCAGCATTTT.